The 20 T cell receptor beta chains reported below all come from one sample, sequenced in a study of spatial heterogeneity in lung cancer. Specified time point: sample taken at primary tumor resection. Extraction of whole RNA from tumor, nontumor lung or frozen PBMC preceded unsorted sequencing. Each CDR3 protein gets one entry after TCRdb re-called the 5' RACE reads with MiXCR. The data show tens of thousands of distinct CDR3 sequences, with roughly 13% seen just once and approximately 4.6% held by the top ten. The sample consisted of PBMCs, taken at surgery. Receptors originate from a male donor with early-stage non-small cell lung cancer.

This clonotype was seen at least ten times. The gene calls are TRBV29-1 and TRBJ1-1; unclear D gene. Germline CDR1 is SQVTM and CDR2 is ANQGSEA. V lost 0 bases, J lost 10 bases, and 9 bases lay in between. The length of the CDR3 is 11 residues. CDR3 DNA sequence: TGCAGCGTTGAAGAGAACGAGCGAGCTTTCTTT. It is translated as CSVEENERAFF.

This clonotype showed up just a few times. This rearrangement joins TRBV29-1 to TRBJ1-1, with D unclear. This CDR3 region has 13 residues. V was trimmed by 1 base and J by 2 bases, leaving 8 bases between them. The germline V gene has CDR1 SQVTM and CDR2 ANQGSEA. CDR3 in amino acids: CSVEVSGNTEAFF. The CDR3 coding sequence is TGCAGCGTTGAAGTCTCGGGTAACACTGAAGCTTTCTTT.

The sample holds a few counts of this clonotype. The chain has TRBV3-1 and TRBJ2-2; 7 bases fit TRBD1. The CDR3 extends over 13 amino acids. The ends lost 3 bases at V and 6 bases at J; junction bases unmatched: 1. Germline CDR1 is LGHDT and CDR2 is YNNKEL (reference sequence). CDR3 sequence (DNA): TGTGCCAGCAGCCAGACAGGGTCCGGGGAGCTGTTTTTT. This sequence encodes CASSQTGSGELFF.

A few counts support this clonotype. CDR3: CASSLRGRVNEQYF. CDR3 DNA: TGTGCCAGCAGTTTGCGAGGGAGGGTGAACGAGCAGTACTTC. This chain links TRBV27 with TRBJ2-7, with 7 positions matching TRBD2. V lost 3 bases to trimming and J lost 5 bases; unmatched junction nucleotides: 7. CDR3 length: 14 amino acids. Germline assignment: CDR1 MNHEY and CDR2 SMNVEV (reference sequence).

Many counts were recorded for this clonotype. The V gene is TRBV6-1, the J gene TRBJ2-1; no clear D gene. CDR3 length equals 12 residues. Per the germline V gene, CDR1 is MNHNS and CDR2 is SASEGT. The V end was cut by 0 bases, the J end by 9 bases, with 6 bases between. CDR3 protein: CASSEALGEQFF. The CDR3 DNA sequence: TGTGCCAGCAGTGAAGCGCTGGGTGAGCAGTTCTTC.

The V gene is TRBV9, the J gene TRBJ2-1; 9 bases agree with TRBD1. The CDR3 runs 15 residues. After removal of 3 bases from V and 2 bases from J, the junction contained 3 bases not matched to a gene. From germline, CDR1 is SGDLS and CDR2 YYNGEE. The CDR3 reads CASSAGTGTYNEQFF. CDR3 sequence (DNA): TGTGCCAGCAGCGCAGGGACAGGGACCTACAATGAGCAGTTCTTC.

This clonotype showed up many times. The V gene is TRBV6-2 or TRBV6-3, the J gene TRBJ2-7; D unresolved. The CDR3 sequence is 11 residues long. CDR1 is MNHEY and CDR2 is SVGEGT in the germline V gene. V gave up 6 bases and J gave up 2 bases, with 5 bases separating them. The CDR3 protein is CASSSTYEQYF. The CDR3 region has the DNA TGTGCCAGCAGCTCTACCTACGAGCAGTACTTC.

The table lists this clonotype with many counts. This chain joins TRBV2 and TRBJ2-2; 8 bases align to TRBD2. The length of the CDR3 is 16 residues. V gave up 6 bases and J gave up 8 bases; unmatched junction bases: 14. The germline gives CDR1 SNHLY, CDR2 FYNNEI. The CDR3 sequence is CASSPGGARGLGELFF. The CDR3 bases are TGTGCCAGCAGCCCCGGGGGGGCCCGGGGTTTAGGGGAGCTGTTTTTT.

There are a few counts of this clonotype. The CDR3 region has the DNA TGTGCCACCAGCATCCGACAGGATCCCTACGAGCAGTACTTC. It specifies CATSIRQDPYEQYF. V is TRBV15 and J is TRBJ2-7; tentative D call: TRBD1 (6 bases). V was trimmed by 4 bases and J by 2 bases, leaving 12 bases between them. The CDR3 sequence is 14 residues long. Germline CDR1 is LNHNV and CDR2 is YYDKDF (reference sequence).

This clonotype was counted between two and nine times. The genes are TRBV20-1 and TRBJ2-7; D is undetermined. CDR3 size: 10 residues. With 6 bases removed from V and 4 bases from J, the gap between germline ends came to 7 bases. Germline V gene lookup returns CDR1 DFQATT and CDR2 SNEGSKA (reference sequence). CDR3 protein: CSAQAYEQYF. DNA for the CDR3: TGCAGTGCCCAGGCTTACGAGCAGTACTTC.

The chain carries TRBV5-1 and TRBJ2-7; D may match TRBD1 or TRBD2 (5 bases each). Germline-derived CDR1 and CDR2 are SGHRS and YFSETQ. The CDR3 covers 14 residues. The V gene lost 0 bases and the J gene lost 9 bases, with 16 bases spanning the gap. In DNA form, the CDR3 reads TGCGCCAGCAGCTTGGCCTCAGACAGAGAGGGGCAGTACTTC. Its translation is CASSLASDREGQYF.

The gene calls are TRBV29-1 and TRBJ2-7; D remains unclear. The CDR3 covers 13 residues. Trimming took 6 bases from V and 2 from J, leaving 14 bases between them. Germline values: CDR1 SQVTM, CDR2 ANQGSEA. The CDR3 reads CSVLGLIPYEQYF. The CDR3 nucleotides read TGCAGCGTCCTGGGCCTTATTCCCTACGAGCAGTACTTC.

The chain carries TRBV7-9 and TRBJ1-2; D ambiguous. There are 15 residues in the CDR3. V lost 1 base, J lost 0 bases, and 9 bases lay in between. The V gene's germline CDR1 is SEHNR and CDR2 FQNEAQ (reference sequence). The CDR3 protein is CASSLGTPANYGYTF. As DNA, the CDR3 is TGTGCCAGCAGCTTAGGGACTCCAGCTAACTATGGCTACACCTTC.

CDR3 region: CSARLRGGGKDTQYF. Written as DNA, the CDR3 is TGCAGTGCTAGGCTTAGGGGGGGAGGGAAAGATACGCAGTATTTT. This chain links TRBV20-1 with TRBJ2-3, with D possibly TRBD2 on 7 matching bases. The CDR3 contains 15 residues. With 3 bases removed from V and 5 bases from J, the gap between germline ends came to 18 bases. Germline CDR1 and CDR2: DFQATT and SNEGSKA (reference sequence).

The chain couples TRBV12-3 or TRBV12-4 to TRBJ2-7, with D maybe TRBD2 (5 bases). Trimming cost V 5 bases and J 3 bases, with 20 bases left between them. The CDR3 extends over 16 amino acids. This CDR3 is CASSLDWAGEIYEQYF. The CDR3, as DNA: TGTGCCAGCAGTCTCGACTGGGCGGGCGAGATCTACGAGCAGTACTTC.

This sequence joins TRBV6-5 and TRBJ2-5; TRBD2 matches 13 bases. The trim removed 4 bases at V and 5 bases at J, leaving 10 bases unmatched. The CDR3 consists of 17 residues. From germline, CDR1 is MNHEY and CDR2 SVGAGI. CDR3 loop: CASSSGRLAGGTETQYF. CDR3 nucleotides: TGTGCCAGCAGTTCCGGACGACTAGCGGGGGGTACGGAGACCCAGTACTTC.

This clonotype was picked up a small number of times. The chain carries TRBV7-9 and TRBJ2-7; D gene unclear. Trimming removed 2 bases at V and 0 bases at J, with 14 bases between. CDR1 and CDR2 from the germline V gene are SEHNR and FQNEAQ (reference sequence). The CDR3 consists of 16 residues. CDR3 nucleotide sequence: TGTGCCAGCAGCTTACTCGAAGGTAGAGGCTCCTACGAGCAGTACTTC. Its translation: CASSLLEGRGSYEQYF.

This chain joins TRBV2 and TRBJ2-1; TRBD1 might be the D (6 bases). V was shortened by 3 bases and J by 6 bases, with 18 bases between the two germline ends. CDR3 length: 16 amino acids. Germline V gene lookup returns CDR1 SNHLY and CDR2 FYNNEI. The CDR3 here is CASSDPTGKFSNEQFF. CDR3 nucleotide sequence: TGTGCCAGCAGTGATCCGACAGGAAAATTTAGCAATGAGCAGTTCTTC.

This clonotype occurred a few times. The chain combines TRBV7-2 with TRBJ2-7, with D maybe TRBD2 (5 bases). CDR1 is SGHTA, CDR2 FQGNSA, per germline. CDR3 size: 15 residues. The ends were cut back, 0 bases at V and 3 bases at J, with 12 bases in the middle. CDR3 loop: CASSLATGVHYEQYF. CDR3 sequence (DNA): TGTGCCAGCAGCTTAGCGACCGGGGTACACTACGAGCAGTACTTC.

The CDR3 protein is CASSLDAGTGLPSGANVLTF. Written as DNA, the CDR3 is TGTGCCAGCAGCTTGGATGCCGGGACAGGGCTGCCCTCTGGGGCCAACGTCCTGACTTTC. The rearrangement links TRBV5-8 to TRBJ2-6; 9 positions agree with TRBD1. This CDR3 region has 20 residues. Germline-derived CDR1 and CDR2 are SGHTS and YDEGEE. J was trimmed by 0 bases and V by 0 bases; bases with no gene match: 10. The variable domain in full, completed from reference TRBV5-8 and TRBJ2-6, reads EAGVTQSPTHLIKTRGQQATLRCSPISGHTSVYWYQQALGLGLQFLLWYDEGEERNRGNFPPRFSGRQFPNYSSELNVNALELEDSALYLCASSLDAGTGLPSGANVLTFGAGSRLTVL.